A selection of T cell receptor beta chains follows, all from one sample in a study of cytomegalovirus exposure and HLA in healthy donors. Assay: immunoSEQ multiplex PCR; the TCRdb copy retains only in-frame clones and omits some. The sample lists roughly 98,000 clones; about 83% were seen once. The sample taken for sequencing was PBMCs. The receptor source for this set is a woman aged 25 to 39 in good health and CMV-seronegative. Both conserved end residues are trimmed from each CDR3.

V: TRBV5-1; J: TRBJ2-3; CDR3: ASSSGTPRTDTQY
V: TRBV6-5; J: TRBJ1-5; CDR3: ASSNRALGFQPQH
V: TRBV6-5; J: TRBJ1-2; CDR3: ASSPGPWGYT
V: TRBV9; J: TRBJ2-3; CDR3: ASSMGGDTQY
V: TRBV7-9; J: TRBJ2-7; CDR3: ASRPKDSYEQY
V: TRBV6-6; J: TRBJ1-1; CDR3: ASSYFTTGLNTEAF
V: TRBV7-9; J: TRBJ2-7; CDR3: ASSPRGSAGPLEHEQY
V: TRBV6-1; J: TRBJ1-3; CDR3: ASSLSLQALNTIY
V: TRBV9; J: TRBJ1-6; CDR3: ASSVQGGPLH
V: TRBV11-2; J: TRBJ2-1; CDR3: ASSASLDNEQF
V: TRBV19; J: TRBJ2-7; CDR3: ASSIGDRLYEQY
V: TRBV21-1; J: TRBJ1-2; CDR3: ASSKTGPNYGYT
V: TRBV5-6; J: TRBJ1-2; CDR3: ASRQGGYGYT
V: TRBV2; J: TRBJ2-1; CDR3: ASALWTPGLF
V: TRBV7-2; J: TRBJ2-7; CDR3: ASSRIGRGEQY
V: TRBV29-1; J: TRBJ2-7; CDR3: SVGVVRGGAYEQY
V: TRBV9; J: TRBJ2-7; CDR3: ASSVAGGASYEQY
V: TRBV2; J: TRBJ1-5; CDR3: ASSTPPGQGNQPQH
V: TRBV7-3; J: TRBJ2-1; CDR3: ASSSTGGFYNEQF
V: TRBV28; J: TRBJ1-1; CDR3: ASSLGRNTEAF